This TCR beta chain appears in the sequencing data of a study of monozygotic twins with inflammatory bowel disease (dated by TCRdb to the late 2010s). Turning to the overall study: The complete study included 28 monozygotic twin pairs: 19 IBD-discordant Danish pairs and nine German pairs, of which four were IBD-concordant and five were IBD-discordant. The search for disease-associated traits relied mainly on comparing, within discordant pairs, IBD patients with their genetically identical healthy co-twins. Each individual had, on average, about 151 000 unique TCRalpha sequences and 181 000 unique TCRbeta sequences available for analysis. Broad study findings and their caveats: Compared with healthy twins, IBD patients had fewer clonotypes in common with other individuals, a difference most pronounced in patients showing signs of disease activity. The analysis was unable to tell apart different T cell subtypes. The results gave no support for a single strong signal or clonotype linked to IBD. Repertoire similarity did not differ between concordant and discordant twins, possibly due to limited statistical power. A decrease in TCRbeta repertoire diversity, as measured by inverse Simpson index, was observed in IBD patients compared with their healthy co-twins. Because patients were on differing immunosuppressive treatments, the repertoires may have picked up extra background noise and inter-individual variability.

The library relied on 5' RACE. Each TCR library was prepared from roughly 3,800 ng of total RNA. cDNA was synthesized with SMARTScribe reverse transcriptase in eight separate reactions per sample. During cDNA synthesis, template switching was used to introduce unique molecular identifiers that contained a 6-nucleotide sample barcode. Two nested PCRs of about 15 and 9 cycles amplified the TCRalpha and TCRbeta cDNA, and bead purification followed each PCR. Before amplification, the cDNA was treated with uracil DNA-glycosylase and purified using the QIAquick PCR purification kit. The second PCR was the step at which Illumina TruSeq-compatible adapters and sample-specific barcodes were added. Library quality and concentration were checked on TapeStation and Qubit, and libraries were pooled at about 5 ng each. Sequencing of the pooled libraries was done on an Illumina HiSeq2500 single-index Rapid Run using custom sequencing primers and 2 x 100 bp reads. On the study's bioinformatics: UMI-based consensus assembly with MiGEC version 1.2.6 was used to correct PCR and sequencing errors. V(D)J alignment, clonotype assembly and CDR3 extraction were performed with MiXCR version 2.1.1. Gene usage, clonotype sharing and MAIT/NKT TCR abundance were normalised by analysing the top 1000, 10 000 and 20 000 clonotypes per sample. Diversity was computed as the inverse Simpson index with the vegan R package after downsampling to 27 000 UMIs. Statistical testing used paired Mann-Whitney U tests on the discordant twin pairs and applied Benjamini-Hochberg correction for multiple testing. TCRdb reprocessed the reads into one record per CDR3 protein sequence, lacking DNA. The V and J calls and clone size come from TCRdb's table, not from the authors' own analysis. This sample's table contains roughly 300,000 distinct CDR3 sequences. The ten largest account for about 5% of the sample.

A roughly 2.7 ml peripheral blood sample was drawn into PAXgene tubes per donor and stored at -80°C. Without T cell sorting, total RNA was isolated from whole blood using the PAXgene blood miRNA kit on an automated QIAcube. Peripheral blood from monozygotic twin pairs, either concordant or discordant for inflammatory bowel disease, underwent deep TCRalpha and TCRbeta repertoire profiling that used unique molecular barcoding. Smoking habits were recorded for all twin pairs, and individuals were classified as current, former or never smokers. As concerns this clonotype: Its cognate antigen has yet to be identified.

The origin of this receptor is a human donor with ulcerative colitis or Crohn's disease, or a healthy co-twin of an affected twin (not recorded which). The sequenced material came from blood.

Here the CDR3 is given as CASSQLTGGDTGELFF. The chain joins TRBV5-6 to TRBJ2-2; TCRdb picks TRBD1, but there is no DNA to check that call. From its cysteine to its phenylalanine, the CDR3 spans 16 amino acids. The DNA sequence is not available. In the germline V gene, CDR1 corresponds to SGHDT and CDR2 to YYEEEE.